Following are 25 T cell receptor beta chains from one sample sequenced in a study of T cells in Graves' hyperthyroidism and ophthalmopathy. The source material, RNA transcripts, was used to amplify TCR beta CDR3 regions. During a first-round RT-PCR of the TCR CDR3, the HTBI primer set was used. One entry per CDR3 protein results from TCRdb running MiXCR on the multiplex PCR reads. The sample carries approximately 710,000 distinct CDR3 sequences, 15% to 20% recorded once. The material sequenced was blood. The receptors here all came from a man aged 50 or older with Graves' hyperthyroidism.

This clonotype was recorded many times. V usage is TRBV2 and J usage is TRBJ1-2, with no clear D. The CDR3 is made up of 14 amino acids. Germline loops: CDR1 SNHLY, CDR2 FYNNEI. V was clipped by 6 bases and J by 4 bases, with 15 bases between them. The CDR3 loop is CASRGSGASYGYTF. The CDR3 DNA reads as TGTGCCAGCAGGGGGTCAGGAGCTAGCTATGGCTACACCTTC.

This clonotype was counted many times. CDR3 sequence (DNA): TGTGCCAGCAGTTACAGTTCGACTGGGACAGGGTATGGCTACACCTTC. Amino acid sequence: CASSYSSTGTGYGYTF. This chain connects TRBV6-2 or TRBV6-3 to TRBJ1-2; 9 bases are shared with TRBD1. With 2 bases clipped from V and 5 bases from J, the junction kept 9 bases outside the gene matches. CDR1 MNHEY and CDR2 SVGEGT come from the germline V gene. The CDR3 spans 16 residues.

This clonotype was counted many times. The V call is TRBV20-1, the J call TRBJ2-1, with 7 bases that match TRBD2. The CDR3 covers 13 residues. The V segment lost 1 base and the J segment 6 bases; nucleotides outside the gene matches: 3. CDR1 is DFQATT and CDR2 is SNEGSKA in the germline V gene (reference sequence). The CDR3 sequence: CSARGGSTNEQFF. CDR3 in DNA: TGCAGTGCTAGAGGCGGGAGTACCAATGAGCAGTTCTTC.

This clonotype has ten or more counts. The chain recombines TRBV2 with TRBJ2-1, with D tentatively TRBD2 (5 bases). V was trimmed by 6 bases and J by 0 bases, leaving 12 bases between them. CDR3 length: 15 residues. Looked up from germline, CDR1 is SNHLY and CDR2 is FYNNEI. The CDR3 sequence: CASREDVYSYNEQFF. CDR3 in DNA: TGTGCCAGCAGGGAGGACGTTTACTCCTACAATGAGCAGTTCTTC.

There are many counts of this clonotype. The V call is TRBV13, the J call TRBJ2-5; possible D gene TRBD1, 6 bases. Trimming cost V 5 bases and J 4 bases, with 17 bases left between them. The CDR3 totals 15 residues. Germline CDR1 is PRHDT and CDR2 is FYEKMQ (reference sequence). The CDR3 reads CASSPGQGRTETQYF. The CDR3 bases are TGTGCCAGCAGCCCGGGCCAGGGGCGCACAGAGACCCAGTACTTC.

This clonotype appeared many times. At one of its ends the junction is not consistent with the germline gene, which may arise from a read error. This rearrangement joins TRBV7-2 to TRBJ2-1; 8 bases align to TRBD2. Germline V lookup: CDR1 SGHTA, CDR2 FQGNSA. This CDR3 is built from 17 residues. Here the CDR3 DNA reads TGTGCCAGCATCTTATTCCCGGGAGGGATGGGCAAAAATGAGCAGTTCTTC. Translation gives CASILFPGGMGKNEQFF. Combining the CDR3 with reference TRBV7-2 and TRBJ2-1 gives the whole variable domain GAGVSQSPSNKVTEKGKDVELRCDPISGHTALYWYRQSLGQGLEFLIYFQGNSAPDKSGLPSDRFSAERTGGSVSTLTIQRTQQEDSAVYLCASILFPGGMGKNEQFFGPGTRLTVL.

This clonotype was seen many times. This chain joins TRBV2 and TRBJ1-5; 7 bases line up with TRBD1. Germline lookup yields CDR1 SNHLY and CDR2 FYNNEI. The CDR3 runs to 18 residues. V shed 3 bases and J 0 bases; nucleotides not matched to a gene: 11. CDR3 sequence: CASSDYPSYRGSNQPQHF. The CDR3 DNA is TGTGCCAGCAGTGACTACCCTTCTTACAGGGGTAGCAATCAGCCCCAGCATTTT.

The chain carries TRBV7-9 and TRBJ2-1; no clear D gene. There are 16 residues in the CDR3. V lost 5 bases and J lost 1, with 15 bases in between. Germline V gene data show CDR1 as SEHNR and CDR2 as FQNEAQ (reference sequence). The CDR3 DNA sequence: TGTGCCAGCAGCCCGAAGCGCCGATTATCCTACAATGAGCAGTTCTTC. Protein product: CASSPKRRLSYNEQFF.

As regards this clonotype: A much larger clone differs from this one at a single base, so this may be a read error. The genes are TRBV5-1 and TRBJ1-1; 8 bases fit TRBD1. This CDR3 has 17 residues. The V gene end was trimmed by 0 bases and the J gene end by 0 bases; junction bases not matched to a gene: 7. CDR1 is SGHRS, CDR2 YFSETQ, per germline. CDR3 region: CASSLVDRVGMNTEAFF. In DNA, the CDR3 is TGCGCCAGCAGCTTGGTGGACAGGGTGGGGATGAACACTGAAGCTTTCTTT.

Only a few counts were recorded for this clonotype. It is unclear where the CDR3 begins or ends on the DNA, so no DNA is shown, and the CDR3 is as TCRdb lists it. The chain joins TRBV4-1 to TRBJ2-4; the table gives TRBD1 as D, unverified against the DNA. CDR1 MGHRA and CDR2 YSYEKL come from the germline V gene. 13 amino acids form the CDR3, both terminal residues included. CDR3: CASRFGTGNIRYF.

This clonotype came up many times. This chain uses TRBV2 with TRBJ2-4; D remains ambiguous. Trimming removed 3 bases at V and 8 bases at J, with 17 bases between. This CDR3 has 15 residues. The germline gives CDR1 SNHLY, CDR2 FYNNEI. The CDR3 here is CASSDPRQTGDIQYF. The CDR3 nucleotides read TGTGCCAGCAGTGACCCCCGTCAAACTGGAGACATTCAGTACTTC. Supplemented by reference TRBV2 and TRBJ2-4, the full variable domain reads EPEVTQTPSHQVTQMGQEVILRCVPISNHLYFYWYRQILGQKVEFLVSFYNNEISEKSEIFDDQFSVERPDGSNFTLKIRSTKLEDSAMYFCASSDPRQTGDIQYFGAGTRLSVL.

In DNA form, the CDR3 reads TGTGCCAGCAGTTACCCGGGACTAGCGGGAGGGAATGAGCAGTTCTTC. Its translation is CASSYPGLAGGNEQFF. The chain is built from TRBV6-5 and TRBJ2-1, with 16 bases aligning to TRBD2. CDR1 and CDR2 from the germline V gene are MNHEY and SVGAGI. The CDR3 totals 16 residues. V lost 2 bases to trimming and J lost 7 bases; unmatched junction nucleotides: 2.

The chain employs TRBV20-1 and TRBJ2-1; 10 bases align to TRBD2. The CDR3 has 15 amino acids. The trim removed 3 bases at V and 5 bases at J, leaving 7 bases unmatched. In germline, CDR1 is DFQATT, CDR2 SNEGSKA (reference sequence). In nucleotides, the CDR3 is TGCAGTGCTAGCTTACAAGCGGGAGGGCACAATGAGCAGTTCTTC. Amino acids: CSASLQAGGHNEQFF.

The chain links TRBV11-2 to TRBJ1-1, with TRBD1 matching 11 bases. The J segment lost 11 bases and the V segment lost 0 bases, leaving 8 bases of the junction unmatched. CDR3 length: 15 amino acids. CDR1 and CDR2 (germline): SGHAT, FQNNGV. The CDR3 DNA is TGTGCCAGCAGCTTAGATCTATGGGACAGGGGGGAGGCTTTCTTT. It encodes CASSLDLWDRGEAFF. Filled out from reference TRBV11-2 and TRBJ1-1, the complete variable domain reads EAGVAQSPRYKIIEKRQSVAFWCNPISGHATLYWYQQILGQGPKLLIQFQNNGVVDDSQLPKDRFSAERLKGVDSTLKIQPAKLEDSAVYLCASSLDLWDRGEAFFGQGTRLTVV.

The rearrangement links TRBV27 to TRBJ2-7; perhaps TRBD2 as D (7 bases). V lost 3 bases to trimming and J lost 3 bases, with 12 bases between them. The CDR3 totals 14 residues. The germline CDR1 and CDR2 sequences are MNHEY and SMNVEV (reference sequence). In nucleotides, the CDR3 is TGTGCCAGCAGTTTGAAGGGGGGGTACTACGAGCAGTACTTC. It translates to CASSLKGGYYEQYF.

This clonotype was observed many times. This chain links TRBV12-3 or TRBV12-4 with TRBJ1-5; D is unresolved. Deletions cut 6 bases from V and 9 bases from J, with 12 bases between. CDR3 length equals 12 residues. CDR3 bases: TGTGCCAGCAGCAGCGGAGCAAGGCCCCAGCATTTT. Amino acid sequence: CASSSGARPQHF.

This clonotype has ten or more counts. V usage is TRBV7-9 and J usage is TRBJ2-1; 8 bases map to TRBD2. Germline V gene lookup returns CDR1 SEHNR and CDR2 FQNEAQ (reference sequence). The CDR3 extends over 15 amino acids. The V gene end was trimmed by 5 bases and the J gene end by 7 bases; junction bases not matched to a gene: 10. The DNA for the CDR3 is TGTGCCAGCAGCCGCTTTAGCGGGGTAAGGAATGAGCAGTTCTTC. This translates into CASSRFSGVRNEQFF. The full variable domain, completed using reference TRBV7-9 and TRBJ2-1, is DTGVSQNPRHKITKRGQNVTFRCDPISEHNRLYWYRQTLGQGPEFLTYFQNEAQLEKSRLLSDRFSAERPKGSFSTLEIQRTEQGDSAMYLCASSRFSGVRNEQFFGPGTRLTVL.

The chain employs TRBV15 and TRBJ1-2, with no clear D. Germline CDR1 LNHNV, CDR2 YYDKDF (reference sequence). The CDR3 length is 17 residues. V lost 0 bases, J lost 2 bases, and 16 bases lay in between. CDR3 nucleotide sequence: TGTGCCACCAGCAGAGATGGCCACGCGCTTGAAAACTATGGCTACACCTTC. Translation: CATSRDGHALENYGYTF.

This clonotype came up many times. This chain uses TRBV12-3 or TRBV12-4 with TRBJ2-7, with D unclear. CDR3 size: 13 residues. The ends were cut back, 1 base at V and 3 bases at J, with 7 bases in the middle. The CDR3 loop is CASSLENHYEQYF. Written as DNA, the CDR3 is TGTGCCAGCAGTTTAGAAAATCACTACGAGCAGTACTTC.

This clonotype was detected once. A much bigger clone sits one base away, suggesting this may be a read error. J is TRBJ1-6 and V is TRBV6-1, with TRBD1 as a possible D gene (5 bases). The CDR3 covers 17 residues. Germline assignment: CDR1 MNHNS and CDR2 SASEGT. The CDR3 loop is CAGSEVAGRTYNSPLHF. The DNA of the CDR3 is TGTGCCGGCAGTGAAGTGGCAGGGCGTACCTATAATTCACCCCTCCACTTT.

The table lists this clonotype with many counts. The chain uses TRBV5-1 and TRBJ2-1; the D is unclear. The CDR3 runs to 15 residues. Germline V gene lookup returns CDR1 SGHRS and CDR2 YFSETQ. Trimming cost V 4 bases and J 3 bases, with 14 bases left between them. The CDR3 region is CASSLPAEDYNEQFF. In nucleotides, the CDR3 is TGCGCCAGCAGCCTCCCCGCAGAGGACTACAATGAGCAGTTCTTC.

Turning to this clonotype: With a much larger clone just one base away, this may be a read error. The rearrangement links TRBV11-2 to TRBJ2-7, with 13 bases lining up with TRBD2. Germline values: CDR1 SGHAT, CDR2 FQNNGV. The CDR3 is 16 residues long. The CDR3 DNA sequence: TGTGCCAGCAGCTCCTGGACTAGCGGGAGTAATTACGGGCAGTACTTC. Residues: CASSSWTSGSNYGQYF. The full variable domain, with the rest looked up from reference TRBV11-2 and TRBJ2-7, is EAGVAQSPRYKIIEKRQSVAFWCNPISGHATLYWYQQILGQGPKLLIQFQNNGVVDDSQLPKDRFSAERLKGVDSTLKIQPAKLEDSAVYLCASSSWTSGSNYGQYFGPGTRLTVT.

The table lists this clonotype with many counts. DNA of the CDR3: TGTGCCAGCAGCTTAGCTATAATTCTCGGGACAGGGGGATCCTACGAGCAGTACTTC. This gives the protein CASSLAIILGTGGSYEQYF. This chain joins TRBV7-9 and TRBJ2-7; 11 bases match TRBD1. Germline V gene data show CDR1 as SEHNR and CDR2 as FQNEAQ (reference sequence). The CDR3 runs 19 residues. After removal of 0 bases from V and 1 base from J, the junction contained 11 bases not matched to a gene. Variable domain in full (rest from reference TRBV7-9 and TRBJ2-7): DTGVSQNPRHKITKRGQNVTFRCDPISEHNRLYWYRQTLGQGPEFLTYFQNEAQLEKSRLLSDRFSAERPKGSFSTLEIQRTEQGDSAMYLCASSLAIILGTGGSYEQYFGPGTRLTVT.

This clonotype was seen many times. V is TRBV12-3 or TRBV12-4 and J is TRBJ2-7, with 12 bases fitting TRBD2. The CDR3 consists of 19 residues. After removal of 5 bases from V and 0 bases from J, the junction contained 14 bases not matched to a gene. CDR3 sequence (DNA): TGTGCCAGCAGTCGGATCGGACTAGCGGGACCCCGTAGCTCCTACGAGCAGTACTTC. Amino acids: CASSRIGLAGPRSSYEQYF.

This clonotype occurred many times. The CDR3 DNA sequence: TGTGCCATCAGTGAGAATCTATGGAACACTGAAGCTTTCTTT. It yields the protein CAISENLWNTEAFF. The V gene is TRBV10-3, the J gene TRBJ1-1; D ambiguous. CDR3 size: 14 residues. CDR1 is ENHRY, CDR2 SYGVKD, per germline. V was shortened by 2 bases and J by 1 base, with 8 bases between the two germline ends.